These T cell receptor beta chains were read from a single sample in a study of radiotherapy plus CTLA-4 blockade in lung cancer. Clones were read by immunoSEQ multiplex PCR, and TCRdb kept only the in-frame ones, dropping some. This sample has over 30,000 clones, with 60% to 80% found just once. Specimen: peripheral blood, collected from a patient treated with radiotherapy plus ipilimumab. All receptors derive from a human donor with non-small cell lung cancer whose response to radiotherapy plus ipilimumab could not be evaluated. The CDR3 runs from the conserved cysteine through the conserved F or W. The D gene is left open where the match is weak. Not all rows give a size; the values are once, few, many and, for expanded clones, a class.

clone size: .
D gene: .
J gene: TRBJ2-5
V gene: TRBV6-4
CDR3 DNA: TGTGCCAGCAGTGACTCGTACAGGGTGGAGACCCAGTACTTC
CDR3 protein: CASSDSYRVETQYF

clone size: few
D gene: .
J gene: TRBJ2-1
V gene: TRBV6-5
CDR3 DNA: TGTGCCAGCAGTTGGTATCTGGGGGCTTTCCACAATGAGCAGTTCTTC
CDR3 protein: CASSWYLGAFHNEQFF

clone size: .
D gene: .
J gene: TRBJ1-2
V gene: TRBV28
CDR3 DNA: TGTGCCAGCAGCACCCATGGGGAGAACTATGGCTACACCTTC
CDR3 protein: CASSTHGENYGYTF

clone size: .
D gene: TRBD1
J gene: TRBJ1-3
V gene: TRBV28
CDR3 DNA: TGTGCCAGCGAGGGGGCGGCGGACACCATATATTTT
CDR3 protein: CASEGAADTIYF

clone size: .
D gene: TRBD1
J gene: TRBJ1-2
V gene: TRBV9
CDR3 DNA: TGTGCCAGCAGCTTAGACGGGACAGGCTTCTATGGCTACACCTTC
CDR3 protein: CASSLDGTGFYGYTF

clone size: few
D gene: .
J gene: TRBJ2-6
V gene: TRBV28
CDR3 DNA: TGTGCCAGCAGTCCGCCCGGGGCTGGGGCCAACGTCCTGACTTTC
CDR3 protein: CASSPPGAGANVLTF

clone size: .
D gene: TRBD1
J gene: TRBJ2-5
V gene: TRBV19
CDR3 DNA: TGTGCCAGTACCGGACAGGGGGCTTGGGAGACCCAGTACTTC
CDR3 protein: CASTGQGAWETQYF

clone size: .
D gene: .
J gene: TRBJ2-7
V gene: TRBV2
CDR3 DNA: TGTGCCAGCTCCCAGGAGGGCGAGCAGTACTTC
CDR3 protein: CASSQEGEQYF

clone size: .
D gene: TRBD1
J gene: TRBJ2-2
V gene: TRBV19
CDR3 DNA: TGTGCCAGTAGTACGCTTTGGACAGGGAGGACCGGGGAGCTGTTTTTT
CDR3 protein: CASSTLWTGRTGELFF

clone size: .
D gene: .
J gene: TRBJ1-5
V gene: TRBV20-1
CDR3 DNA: TGCAGTGCTACGACCCTCGGGACCCAGCATTTT
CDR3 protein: CSATTLGTQHF

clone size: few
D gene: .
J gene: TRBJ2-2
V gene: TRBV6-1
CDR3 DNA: TGTGCCAGCATGAGGGACACCGGGGAGCTGTTTTTT
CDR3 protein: CASMRDTGELFF

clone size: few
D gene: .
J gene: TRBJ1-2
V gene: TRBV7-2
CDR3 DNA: TGTGCCAGCAGCTCTGGGTCAGCGGGGCCCTATGGCTACACCTTC
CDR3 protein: CASSSGSAGPYGYTF

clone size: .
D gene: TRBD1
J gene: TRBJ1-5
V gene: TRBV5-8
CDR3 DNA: TGTGCCAGCAGCCTACAGGGGGGAAACAATCAGCCCCAGCATTTT
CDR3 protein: CASSLQGGNNQPQHF

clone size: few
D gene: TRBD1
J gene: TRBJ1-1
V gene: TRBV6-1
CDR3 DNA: TGTGCCAGCAGTACCGGGACAGGGGTGCGCACTGAAGCTTTCTTT
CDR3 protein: CASSTGTGVRTEAFF

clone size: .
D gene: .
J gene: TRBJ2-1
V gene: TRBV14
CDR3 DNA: TGTGCCAGCAGCCAAGAGGGGAGAGGATCCTACAATGAGCAGTTCTTC
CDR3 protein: CASSQEGRGSYNEQFF

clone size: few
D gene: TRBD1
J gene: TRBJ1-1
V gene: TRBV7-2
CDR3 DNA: TGTGCCAGCAGCGGACAGGGGAACACTGAAGCTTTCTTT
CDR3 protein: CASSGQGNTEAFF

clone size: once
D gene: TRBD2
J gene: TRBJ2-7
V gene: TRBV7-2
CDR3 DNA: TGTGCCAGCAGCTTAGTTGCGGGAGCCTACGAGCAGTACTTC
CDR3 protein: CASSLVAGAYEQYF

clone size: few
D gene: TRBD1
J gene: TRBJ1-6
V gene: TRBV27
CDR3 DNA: TGTGCCAGCAGTCCGACAGGGACTCACTCACCCCTCCACTTT
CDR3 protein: CASSPTGTHSPLHF

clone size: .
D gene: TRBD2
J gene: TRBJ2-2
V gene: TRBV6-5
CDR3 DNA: TGTGCCAGCAGTTACGAAGCGGGAGCGAACACCGGGGAGCTGTTTTTT
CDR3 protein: CASSYEAGANTGELFF

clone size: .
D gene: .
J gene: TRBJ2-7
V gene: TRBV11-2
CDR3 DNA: TGTGCCAGCAGCCCCGACTCCGCCTCCTACGAGCAGTACTTC
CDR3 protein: CASSPDSASYEQYF

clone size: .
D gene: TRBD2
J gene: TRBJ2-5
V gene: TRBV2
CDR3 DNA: TGTGCCAGCAGTGAACAAAGCGGGAGTGAGACCCAGTACTTC
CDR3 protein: CASSEQSGSETQYF

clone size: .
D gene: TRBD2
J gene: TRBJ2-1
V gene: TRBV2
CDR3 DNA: TGTGCCAGCAGGATACTAGCGGGAGGGCCCAGTGAGCAGTTCTTC
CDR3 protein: CASRILAGGPSEQFF

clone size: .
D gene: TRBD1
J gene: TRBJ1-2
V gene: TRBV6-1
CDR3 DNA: TGTGCCAGCAGCAGGGACAGCGTCTATGGCTACACCTTC
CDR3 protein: CASSRDSVYGYTF

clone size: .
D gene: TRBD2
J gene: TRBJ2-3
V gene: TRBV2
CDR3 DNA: TGTGCCAGCAGTGTATCGGGACTAGCGACAGATACGCAGTATTTT
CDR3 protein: CASSVSGLATDTQYF

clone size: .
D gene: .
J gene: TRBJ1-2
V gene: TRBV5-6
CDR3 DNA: TGTGCCAGCAGCTTGTGGGTGACTGAGTATGGCTACACCTTC
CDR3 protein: CASSLWVTEYGYTF

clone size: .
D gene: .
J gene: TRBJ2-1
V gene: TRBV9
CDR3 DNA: TGTGCCAGCAGCTTCCGGGACTTCCCATACAATGAGCAGTTCTTC
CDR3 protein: CASSFRDFPYNEQFF

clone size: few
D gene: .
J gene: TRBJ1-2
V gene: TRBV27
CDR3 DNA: TGTGCCAGCAGTTTAGAGGGTTATGAAGGCTACACCTTC
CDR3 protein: CASSLEGYEGYTF

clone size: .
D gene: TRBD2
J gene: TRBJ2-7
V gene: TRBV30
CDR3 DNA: TGTGCCTGGAGCCCAGCGGGAGTTATCATTAAGTCCTACGAGCAGTACTTC
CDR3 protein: CAWSPAGVIIKSYEQYF

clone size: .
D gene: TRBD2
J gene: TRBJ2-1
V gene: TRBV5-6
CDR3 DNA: TGTGCCAGCAGCTCACGGACTAGCGGCCGAAGGGAGGAGCAGTTCTTC
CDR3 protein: CASSSRTSGRREEQFF

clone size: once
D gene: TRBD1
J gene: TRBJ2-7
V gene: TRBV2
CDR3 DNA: TGTGCCAGCATCCGCGGGACAGGCTCCTACGAGCAGTACTTC
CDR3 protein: CASIRGTGSYEQYF

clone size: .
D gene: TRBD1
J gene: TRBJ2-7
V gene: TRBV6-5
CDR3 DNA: TGTGCCAGCTCGTATGACAGGGACTACGAGCAGTACTTC
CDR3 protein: CASSYDRDYEQYF

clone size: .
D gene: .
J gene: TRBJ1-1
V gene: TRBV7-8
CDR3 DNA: TGTGCCAGCAGCCTCCGACTCGGAAGTGAAGCTTTCTTT
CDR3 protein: CASSLRLGSEAFF

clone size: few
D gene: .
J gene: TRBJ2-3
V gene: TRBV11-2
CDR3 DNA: TGTGCCAGCAGCTTAGCCGGAACTAACACAGATACGCAGTATTTT
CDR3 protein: CASSLAGTNTDTQYF

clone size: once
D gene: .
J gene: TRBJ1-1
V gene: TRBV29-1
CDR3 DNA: TGCAGCGTTGAAAGGGGCAACACTGAAGCTTTCTTT
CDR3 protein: CSVERGNTEAFF

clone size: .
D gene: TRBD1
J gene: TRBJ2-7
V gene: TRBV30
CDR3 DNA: TGTGCCTGGAGTCCGACGGACAGGGGGCGCCGCGAGCAGTACTTC
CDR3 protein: CAWSPTDRGRREQYF

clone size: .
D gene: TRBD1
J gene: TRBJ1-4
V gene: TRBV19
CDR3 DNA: TGTGCCAGTAGTTTCGACAGGGTGAATGGTGAAAAACTGTTTTTT
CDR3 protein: CASSFDRVNGEKLFF

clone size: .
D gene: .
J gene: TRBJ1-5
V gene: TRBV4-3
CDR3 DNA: TGCGCCAGCAGCCAAGAAGGGGGGGAAGCCCAGCATTTT
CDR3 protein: CASSQEGGEAQHF

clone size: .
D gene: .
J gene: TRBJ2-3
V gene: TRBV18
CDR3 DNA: TGTGCCAGCTCACCCCGCCCAGGTCCAGATACGCAGTATTTT
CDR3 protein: CASSPRPGPDTQYF

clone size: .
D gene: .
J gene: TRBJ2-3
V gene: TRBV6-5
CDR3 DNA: TGTGCCAGCAGTTACCACCGGGACACACTCACAGATACGCAGTATTTT
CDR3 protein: CASSYHRDTLTDTQYF

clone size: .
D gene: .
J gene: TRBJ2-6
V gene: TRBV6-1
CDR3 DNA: TGTGCCAGCACAACAGGGTTCTCTGGGGCCAACGTCCTGACTTTC
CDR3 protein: CASTTGFSGANVLTF

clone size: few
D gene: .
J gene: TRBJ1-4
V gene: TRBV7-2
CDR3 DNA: TGTGCCAGCAGGCAAGGCCGCGCGACTCCCGGAAAACTGTTTTTT
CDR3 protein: CASRQGRATPGKLFF

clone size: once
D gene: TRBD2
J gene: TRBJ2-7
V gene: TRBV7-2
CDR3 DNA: TGTGCCAGCAGCTTAATTAGCGGGCCCTCCTACGAGCAGTACTTC
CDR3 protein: CASSLISGPSYEQYF

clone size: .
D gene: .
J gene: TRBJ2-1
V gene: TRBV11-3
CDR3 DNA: TGTGCCAGCAGCTTTGATACCGGCAATGAGCAGTTCTTC
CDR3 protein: CASSFDTGNEQFF

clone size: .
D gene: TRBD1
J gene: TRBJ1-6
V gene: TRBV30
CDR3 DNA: TGTGCCTCACGGACAGGGAGCTCCTATAATTCACCCCTCCACTTT
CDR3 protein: CASRTGSSYNSPLHF

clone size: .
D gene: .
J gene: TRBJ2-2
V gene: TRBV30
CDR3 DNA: TGTGCCTGGAGATTTGCAGGTTACACCGGGGAGCTGTTTTTT
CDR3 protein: CAWRFAGYTGELFF

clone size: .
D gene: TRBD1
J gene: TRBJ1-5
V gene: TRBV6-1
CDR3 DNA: TGTGCCAGCAGTGCAGGGGGCGGGCAGCCCCAGCATTTT
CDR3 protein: CASSAGGGQPQHF

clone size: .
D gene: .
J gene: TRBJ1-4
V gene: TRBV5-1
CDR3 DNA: TGCGCCAGCAGCTACTCTCCCAATGAAAAACTGTTTTTT
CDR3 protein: CASSYSPNEKLFF

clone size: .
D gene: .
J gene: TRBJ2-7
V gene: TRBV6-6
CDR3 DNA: TGTGCCAGCAGTTCCTATACCGACGAGCAGTACTTC
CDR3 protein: CASSSYTDEQYF

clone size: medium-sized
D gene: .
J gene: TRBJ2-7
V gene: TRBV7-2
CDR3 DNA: TGTGCCAGCAGCTTTGGGCGGGATTGGTACGAGCAGTACTTC
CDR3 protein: CASSFGRDWYEQYF

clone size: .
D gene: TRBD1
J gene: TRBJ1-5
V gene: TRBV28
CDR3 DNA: TGTGCCAGCAGCCTCGAGGACAGGCGACGTTTCAATCAGCCCCAGCATTTT
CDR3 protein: CASSLEDRRRFNQPQHF

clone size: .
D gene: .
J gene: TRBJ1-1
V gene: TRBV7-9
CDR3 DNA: TGTGCCAGCAGCAGGGAGGTTAGTCGGAACACTGAAGCTTTCTTT
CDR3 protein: CASSREVSRNTEAFF

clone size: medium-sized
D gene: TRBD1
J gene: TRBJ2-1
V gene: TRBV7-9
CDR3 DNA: TGTGCCAGCAGCTTAGAAACAGGGGGCGCGTGGAATGAGCAGTTCTTC
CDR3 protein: CASSLETGGAWNEQFF

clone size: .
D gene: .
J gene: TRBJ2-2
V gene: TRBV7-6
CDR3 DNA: TGTGCCAGCAGCATATACACCGGGGAGCTGTTTTTT
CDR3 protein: CASSIYTGELFF

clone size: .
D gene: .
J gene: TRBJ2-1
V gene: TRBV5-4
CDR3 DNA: TGTGCCAGCAGCTCCTCTACGAGCTCCTACAATGAGCAGTTCTTC
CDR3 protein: CASSSSTSSYNEQFF

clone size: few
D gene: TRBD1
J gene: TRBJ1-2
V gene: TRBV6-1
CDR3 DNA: TGTGCCAGCAGCCAACGACAGGGGGCGCGATATGGCTACACCTTC
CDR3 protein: CASSQRQGARYGYTF

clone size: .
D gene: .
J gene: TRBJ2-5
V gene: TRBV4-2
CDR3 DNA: TGTGCCAGCAGCCAAGCTCCCAGGGGGGCCCAGTACTTC
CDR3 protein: CASSQAPRGAQYF

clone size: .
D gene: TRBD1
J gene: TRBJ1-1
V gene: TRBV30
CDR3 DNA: TGTGCCCGGACAGGGGGCGCGCTGGACACTGAAGCTTTCTTT
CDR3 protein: CARTGGALDTEAFF

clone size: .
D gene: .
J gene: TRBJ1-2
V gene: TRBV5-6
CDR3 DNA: TGTGCCAGCAGCCCGTTGCGGACAAACTATGGCTACACCTTC
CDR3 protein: CASSPLRTNYGYTF

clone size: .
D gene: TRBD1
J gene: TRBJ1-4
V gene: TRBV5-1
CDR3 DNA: TGCGCCAGCACCAGGGACAGCTCTAATGAAAAACTGTTTTTT
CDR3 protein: CASTRDSSNEKLFF